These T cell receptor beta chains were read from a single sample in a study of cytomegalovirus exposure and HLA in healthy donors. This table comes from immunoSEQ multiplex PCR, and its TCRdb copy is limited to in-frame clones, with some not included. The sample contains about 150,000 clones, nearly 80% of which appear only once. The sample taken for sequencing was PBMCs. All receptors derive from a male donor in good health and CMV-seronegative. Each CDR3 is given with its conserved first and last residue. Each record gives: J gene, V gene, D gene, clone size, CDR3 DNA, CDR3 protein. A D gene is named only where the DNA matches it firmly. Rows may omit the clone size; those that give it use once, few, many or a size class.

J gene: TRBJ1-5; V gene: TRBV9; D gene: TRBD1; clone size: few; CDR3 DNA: TGTGCCAGCAGCGTGGGGACAGGTCCCAATCAGCCCCAGCATTTT; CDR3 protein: CASSVGTGPNQPQHF
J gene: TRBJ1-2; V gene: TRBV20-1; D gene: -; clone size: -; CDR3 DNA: TGCAGTGCTAGAGTCTCCGGGGGCTACACCTTC; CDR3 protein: CSARVSGGYTF
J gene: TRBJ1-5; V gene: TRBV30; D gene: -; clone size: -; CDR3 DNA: TGTGCCTGGAGTGTTACGGGGGGGAATCAGCCCCAGCATTTT; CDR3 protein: CAWSVTGGNQPQHF
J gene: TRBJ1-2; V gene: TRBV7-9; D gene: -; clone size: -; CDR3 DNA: TGTGCCAGCAGCCCAGGCTGGGGGGGGTCTGATGGCTACACCTTC; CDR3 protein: CASSPGWGGSDGYTF
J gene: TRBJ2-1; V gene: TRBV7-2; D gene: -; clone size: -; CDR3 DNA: TGTGCCAGCAATATTAAACATAGGGGCTCCTACAATGAGCAGTTCTTC; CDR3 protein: CASNIKHRGSYNEQFF
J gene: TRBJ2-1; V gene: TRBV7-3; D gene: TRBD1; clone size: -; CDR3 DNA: TGTGCCAGCAGCTTACGACAGGGGGCAAATGAGCAGTTCTTC; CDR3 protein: CASSLRQGANEQFF
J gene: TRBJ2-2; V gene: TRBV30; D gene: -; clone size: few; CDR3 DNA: TGTGCCTGGAGAGGAGGGACGCACACCGGGGAGCTGTTTTTT; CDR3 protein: CAWRGGTHTGELFF
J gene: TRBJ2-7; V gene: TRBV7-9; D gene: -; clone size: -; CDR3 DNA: TGTGCCAGCAGCTTTCGGGGGTACTACGAGCAGTACTTC; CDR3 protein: CASSFRGYYEQYF
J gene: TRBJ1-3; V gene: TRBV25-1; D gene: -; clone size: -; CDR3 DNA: TGTGCCAGCAGTCGGCCTGGGCCTGGAAACACCATATATTTT; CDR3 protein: CASSRPGPGNTIYF
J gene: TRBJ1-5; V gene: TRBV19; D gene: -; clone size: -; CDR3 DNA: TGTGCCAGTAGTAGCGGGGAGTATCAGCCCCAGCATTTT; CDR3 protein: CASSSGEYQPQHF
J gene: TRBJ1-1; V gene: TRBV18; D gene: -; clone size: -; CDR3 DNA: TGTGCCAGCTCACCCGGGGGGAACACTGAAGCTTTCTTT; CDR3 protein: CASSPGGNTEAFF